These 26 T cell receptor beta chains were sequenced from one sample in a study of T cell responses to AZD1222 COVID-19 vaccine. Produced via immunoSEQ multiplex PCR; TCRdb's table is partial and in-frame only. This table has about 90,000 clones, roughly 88% appearing once. The specimen was peripheral blood, collected on day 0 of AZD1222 vaccination. The receptors stem from an adult in good health.

This clone was detected a few times. The chain is built from TRBV6-8 and TRBJ1-4; D possibly corresponds to TRBD1 (6 bases). Trimming cost V 6 bases and J 4 bases, with 18 bases left between them. The CDR3 runs to 16 residues. The germline V gene has CDR1 MNHGY and CDR2 SAAAGT. CDR3 residues: CASRASGVTVNEKLFF. The CDR3 DNA follows: TGTGCCAGCAGGGCCTCAGGGGTTACTGTTAATGAAAAACTGTTTTTT.

The chain recombines TRBV9 with TRBJ1-6; no clear D. V lost 0 bases, J lost 7 bases, and 11 bases lay in between. The CDR3 has 15 residues. Germline V lookup: CDR1 SGDLS, CDR2 YYNGEE. Here the CDR3 reads CASSVGYMGNSPLHF. CDR3 nucleotide sequence: TGTGCCAGCAGCGTAGGATACATGGGGAATTCACCCCTCCACTTT.

J is TRBJ1-1 and V is TRBV18, with D tentatively TRBD1 (5 bases). Germline CDR1 KGHSH, CDR2 LQKENI. The CDR3 consists of 14 residues. Trimming removed 1 base at V and 7 bases at J, with 13 bases between. The CDR3 loop reads CASSPLEGRGEAFF. The CDR3 coding sequence is TGTGCCAGCTCACCACTAGAGGGGCGCGGTGAAGCTTTCTTT.

This clone appeared a single time. The chain uses TRBV18 and TRBJ2-7, with D perhaps TRBD2 (5 bases). Germline values: CDR1 KGHSH, CDR2 LQKENI. V lost 0 bases to trimming and J lost 0 bases, with 9 bases between them. The CDR3 has 15 residues. The CDR3 nucleotides are TGTGCCAGCTCACCACCGTCTAGCCCCTCCTACGAGCAGTACTTC. It yields the protein CASSPPSSPSYEQYF.

V is TRBV6-5 and J is TRBJ1-1; D possibly corresponds to TRBD1 (6 bases). The germline V gene encodes CDR1 MNHEY and CDR2 SVGAGI. The V end was cut by 2 bases, the J end by 1 base, with 11 bases between. CDR3 length: 15 residues. The CDR3 protein is CASSYRGGWNTEAFF. The CDR3 coding sequence is TGTGCCAGCAGTTACCGAGGGGGTTGGAACACTGAAGCTTTCTTT.

This clone came up once. V gene TRBV6-5 combines with J gene TRBJ1-6; 7 bases line up with TRBD1. The CDR3 spans 13 residues. The V segment lost 9 bases and the J segment 8 bases; nucleotides outside the gene matches: 7. The V gene's germline CDR1 is MNHEY and CDR2 SVGAGI. The CDR3 DNA is TGTGCCAGTAGAATTACAGGGGATTCACCCCTCCACTTT. Amino acid sequence: CASRITGDSPLHF.

This chain joins TRBV27 and TRBJ1-2, with 9 bases identical to TRBD1. After removal of 3 bases from V and 7 bases from J, the junction contained 9 bases not matched to a gene. CDR1 and CDR2 (germline): MNHEY, SMNVEV (reference sequence). The CDR3 totals 15 residues. CDR3 in amino acids: CASSFGGQGRGGYTF. CDR3 sequence (DNA): TGTGCCAGCAGTTTCGGAGGACAGGGGAGAGGTGGCTACACCTTC.

In its sample, this clone was seen once. The chain is built from TRBV5-1 and TRBJ2-5, with D perhaps matching TRBD1 or TRBD2 (5 bases each). CDR3 length: 15 residues. Germline V gene lookup returns CDR1 SGHRS and CDR2 YFSETQ. V was cut by 5 bases and J by 2 bases, with 16 bases left in between. CDR3 loop: CASRTAGTKQETQYF. The CDR3, as DNA: TGCGCCAGCAGGACAGCCGGGACCAAGCAAGAGACCCAGTACTTC.

The rearrangement uses TRBV24-1 and TRBJ2-1, with 9 bases that match TRBD1. This CDR3 region has 16 residues. V was pared by 5 bases and J by 4 bases, with 8 bases of the junction left unmatched. CDR1 KGHDR and CDR2 SFDVKD come from the germline V gene. CDR3 DNA: TGTGCCACCAGTGTTCAGACAGGGGGATTTTACAATGAGCAGTTCTTC. Translated: CATSVQTGGFYNEQFF.

The chain employs TRBV5-5 and TRBJ2-7, with 7 bases that match TRBD2. This CDR3 is built from 15 residues. Per the germline V gene, CDR1 is SGHKS and CDR2 is YYEKEE (reference sequence). Losses at the gene ends were 7 bases for V and 7 bases for J; bases not matched to a gene: 17. Written as DNA, the CDR3 is TGTGCCAGCGGTTCATCGAGCGGGGAGGTACAAGAGCAGTACTTC. Translating it yields CASGSSSGEVQEQYF.

The chain carries TRBV19 and TRBJ1-3; D is ambiguous. Trimming removed 10 bases from V and 0 bases from J, with 16 bases in between. The CDR3 consists of 15 residues. CDR1 and CDR2 (germline): LNHDA, SQIVND (reference sequence). The CDR3 protein is CATAGRLGSGNTIYF. The CDR3 bases are TGTGCCACCGCGGGCCGGCTTGGCTCTGGAAACACCATATATTTT.

The chain has TRBV6-2 or TRBV6-3 and TRBJ2-6; 12 nucleotides line up with TRBD1. The CDR3 contains 17 residues. Germline trimming cut 2 bases from V and 4 bases from J; bases unmatched to any gene: 3. The germline CDR1 and CDR2 sequences are MNHEY and SVGEGT. CDR3 DNA: TGTGCCAGCAGTTACGGGACAGGGGGCGCCGGGGCCAACGTCCTGACTTTC. It is translated as CASSYGTGGAGANVLTF.

This chain connects TRBV2 to TRBJ1-1; 7 bases are shared with TRBD1. CDR1 is SNHLY, CDR2 FYNNEI, per germline. Germline trimming cut 6 bases from V and 0 bases from J; bases unmatched to any gene: 4. There are 14 residues in the CDR3. CDR3 sequence (DNA): TGTGCCAGCAGGGGACAGCAGATGAACACTGAAGCTTTCTTT. It encodes CASRGQQMNTEAFF.

J is TRBJ1-2 and V is TRBV21-1; the table assigns TRBD1, which was not confirmed against the DNA. TRBV21-1 is a pseudogene locus. This CDR3 comprises 14 residues. CDR3 nucleotides: TGTGCCAGCAGCAAGGACAGGGGGGACTATGGCTACACCTTC. Its protein product is CASSKDRGDYGYTF.

The J gene is TRBJ1-4, the V gene TRBV5-4; no firm D call. The CDR3 consists of 14 residues. The germline V gene has CDR1 SGHNT and CDR2 YYREEE (reference sequence). The V gene lost 4 bases and the J gene lost 0 bases, with 7 bases spanning the gap. CDR3 amino acids: CASSPEATNEKLFF. CDR3 sequence (DNA): TGTGCCAGCAGCCCGGAGGCAACTAATGAAAAACTGTTTTTT.

J is TRBJ2-1 and V is TRBV7-9; D might be TRBD2 (6 bases). CDR3 length equals 11 residues. CDR1 SEHNR and CDR2 FQNEAQ come from the germline V gene (reference sequence). V was pared by 7 bases and J by 12 bases, with 13 bases between. CDR3 loop: CASIRGGTQFF. The DNA for the CDR3 is TGTGCCAGCATCCGAGGAGGGACGCAGTTCTTC.

The V and J genes are TRBV18 and TRBJ2-7; possible D gene TRBD2, 7 bases. Germline values: CDR1 KGHSH, CDR2 LQKENI. The ends were cut back, 2 bases at V and 3 bases at J, with 14 bases in the middle. CDR3 length: 15 residues. CDR3 DNA sequence: TGTGCCAGCTCACCAGGGGGGCCGGGAGGCTACGAGCAGTACTTC. Translating gives CASSPGGPGGYEQYF. Looking up the rest from reference TRBV18 and TRBJ2-7 gives the full variable domain: NAGVMQNPRHLVRRRGQEARLRCSPMKGHSHVYWYRQLPEEGLKFMVYLQKENIIDESGMPKERFSAEFPKEGPSILRIQQVVRGDSAAYFCASSPGGPGGYEQYFGPGTRLTVT.

The chain employs TRBV12-3 or TRBV12-4 and TRBJ2-7, with D possibly matching TRBD1 (6 bases). V shed 6 bases and J shed 6 bases, with 15 bases lying between them. The CDR3 has 13 residues. The CDR3 nucleotides read TGTGCCAGCAGCTACGCTCAGGGGAGCGAGCAGTACTTC. This encodes CASSYAQGSEQYF.

The rearrangement joins TRBV28 to TRBJ1-1, with D unresolved. Germline CDR1 MDHEN, CDR2 SYDVKM. V was trimmed by 4 bases and J by 1 base, leaving 16 bases between them. This CDR3 is built from 16 residues. CDR3 sequence reads: CASSYRRTVRNTEAFF. The CDR3 bases are TGTGCCAGCAGTTACCGTCGGACGGTACGGAACACTGAAGCTTTCTTT.

V and J are TRBV2 and TRBJ2-1; D uncertain. Germline V gene sequence: CDR1 SNHLY, CDR2 FYNNEI. The CDR3 length is 11 residues. Trimming cost V 9 bases and J 7 bases, with 10 bases left between them. The CDR3: CASSPRNEQFF. The CDR3, as DNA: TGTGCCAGTTCCCCAAGGAATGAGCAGTTCTTC.

The J gene is TRBJ1-2, the V gene TRBV19; D gene uncertain. Trimming took 3 bases from V and 8 from J, leaving 10 bases between them. Germline CDR1 and CDR2: LNHDA and SQIVND (reference sequence). CDR3 length equals 12 residues. In nucleotides, the CDR3 is TGTGCCAGTAGTATGACATTGCGCGGCTACACCTTC. Its protein product is CASSMTLRGYTF.

This clone was seen once. This chain links TRBV5-4 with TRBJ2-2; D uncertain. This CDR3 is built from 15 residues. V was trimmed by 0 bases and J by 6 bases, leaving 12 bases between them. Germline V gives CDR1 SGHNT, CDR2 YYREEE (reference sequence). The DNA for the CDR3 is TGTGCCAGCAGCTTGGCCGCCAACACAGCCGGGGAGCTGTTTTTT. Translating it yields CASSLAANTAGELFF. Full variable domain (missing parts from reference TRBV5-4 and TRBJ2-2): ETGVTQSPTHLIKTRGQQVTLRCSSQSGHNTVSWYQQALGQGPQFIFQYYREEENGRGNFPPRFSGLQFPNYSSELNVNALELDDSALYLCASSLAANTAGELFFGEGSRLTVL.

This chain links TRBV5-6 with TRBJ1-2; D ambiguous. The CDR3 spans 15 residues. CDR1 is SGHDT, CDR2 YYEEEE, per germline. V was cut by 3 bases and J by 8 bases, with 20 bases left in between. The CDR3 nucleotides read TGTGCCAGCAGCTCGGCCGGGGTTCCCTCAGGAGGCTACACCTTC. It encodes CASSSAGVPSGGYTF.

This chain uses TRBV19 with TRBJ2-1; D is unclear. Trimming cost V 1 base and J 2 bases, with 15 bases left between them. The germline V gene encodes CDR1 LNHDA and CDR2 SQIVND (reference sequence). The CDR3 totals 17 residues. The CDR3 sequence: CASSIAARRITYNEQFF. CDR3 nucleotide sequence: TGTGCCAGTAGTATAGCCGCACGGCGGATTACCTACAATGAGCAGTTCTTC. The full variable domain, completed using reference TRBV19 and TRBJ2-1, is DGGITQSPKYLFRKEGQNVTLSCEQNLNHDAMYWYRQDPGQGLRLIYYSQIVNDFQKGDIAEGYSVSREKKESFPLTVTSAQKNPTAFYLCASSIAARRITYNEQFFGPGTRLTVL.

This chain links TRBV28 with TRBJ1-1; D is possibly TRBD1 (5 bases). This CDR3 has 12 amino acids. Per germline, CDR1 MDHEN and CDR2 SYDVKM. Trimming left V 2 bases short and J 10 bases short, with 11 bases between. CDR3 residues: CASSLEGTRAFF. CDR3 coding DNA: TGTGCCAGCAGTTTAGAGGGGACGCGAGCTTTCTTT.

The CDR3 reads CASSYGTNVGAQHF. The CDR3 DNA reads as TGTGCCAGCAGTTACGGGACAAACGTAGGGGCCCAGCATTTT. The chain couples TRBV6-5 to TRBJ1-5, with a weak D call TRBD1 (6 bases). CDR3 length: 14 amino acids. Germline V gene data show CDR1 as MNHEY and CDR2 as SVGAGI. Trimming pared 2 bases from V and 11 bases from J, leaving 16 bases between.